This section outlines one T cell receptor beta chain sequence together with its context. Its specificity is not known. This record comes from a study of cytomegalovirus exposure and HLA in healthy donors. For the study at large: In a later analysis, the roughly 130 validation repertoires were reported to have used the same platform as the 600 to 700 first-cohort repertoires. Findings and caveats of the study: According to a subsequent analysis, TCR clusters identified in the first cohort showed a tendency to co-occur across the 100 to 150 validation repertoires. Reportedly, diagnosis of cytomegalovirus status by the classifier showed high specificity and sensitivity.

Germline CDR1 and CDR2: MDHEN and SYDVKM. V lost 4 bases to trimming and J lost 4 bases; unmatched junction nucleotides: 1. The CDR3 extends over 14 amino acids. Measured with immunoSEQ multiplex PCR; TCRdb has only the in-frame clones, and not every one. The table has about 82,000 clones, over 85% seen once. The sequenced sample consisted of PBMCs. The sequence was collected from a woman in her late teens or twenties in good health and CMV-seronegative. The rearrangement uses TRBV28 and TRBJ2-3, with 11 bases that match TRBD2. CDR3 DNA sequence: TGTGCCAGCAGTTCTAGCGGGAGGTCAGATACGCAGTATTTT. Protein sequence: CASSSSGRSDTQYF.